This passage covers 28 T cell receptor beta chains from one sample sequenced in a study of T cell changes during pregnancy in multiple sclerosis. TCRdb's copy holds only in-frame clones and misses some; the assay was immunoSEQ multiplex PCR. This table has tens of thousands of clones, more than 85% appearing once. Material: peripheral blood, obtained in the first trimester of pregnancy. These receptors were collected from a female donor in good health, enrolled as a control in a pregnancy study.

This rearrangement joins TRBV6-1 to TRBJ2-1, with TRBD2 matching 8 bases. The junction had 0 bases not matched to a gene; V was cut back by 2 bases and J by 0 bases. This CDR3 has 15 amino acids. Germline CDR1 reads MNHNS; CDR2 reads SASEGT. The chain's CDR3 is CASSELAGSYNEQFF. The CDR3 nucleotides are TGTGCCAGCAGTGAACTAGCGGGCTCCTACAATGAGCAGTTCTTC.

This chain uses TRBV23-1 with TRBJ2-7, with 12 bases matching TRBD2. TRBV23-1 is known as an ORF, though its function is uncertain. J was trimmed by 4 bases and V by 6 bases; bases with no gene match: 4. This CDR3 has 14 residues. This chain's CDR3 is CASRPTSGSYEQYF. The CDR3 nucleotides read TGCGCCAGCAGACCGACTAGCGGGAGTTACGAGCAGTACTTC.

The chain combines TRBV2 with TRBJ1-3; weak D call: TRBD1 (5 bases). CDR1 and CDR2 (germline): SNHLY, FYNNEI. The CDR3 has 17 amino acids. With 4 bases removed from V and 1 base from J, the gap between germline ends came to 17 bases. The DNA for the CDR3 is TGTGCCAGCAGTGTAGGATCCAGGGTTGAATCTGGAAACACCATATATTTT. It codes for CASSVGSRVESGNTIYF.

In DNA, the CDR3 is TGTGCCACCAGCGTCAGGGTGGGCACAGATACGCAGTATTTT. Translation gives CATSVRVGTDTQYF. The chain uses TRBV15 and TRBJ2-3; weak D call: TRBD1 (5 bases). The germline V gene has CDR1 LNHNV and CDR2 YYDKDF (reference sequence). The CDR3 sequence is 14 residues long. Trimming shortened V by 5 bases and J by 1 base, and 10 bases separated the two germline ends.

The chain carries TRBV28 and TRBJ1-2, with D possibly TRBD1 on 5 matching bases. The germline V and J ends were trimmed by 4 bases and 4 bases, with 13 bases remaining between them. Germline V gene sequence: CDR1 MDHEN, CDR2 SYDVKM. The CDR3 consists of 14 residues. In DNA, the CDR3 is TGTGCCAGCAGTTCCCCGGCAGGGTTCTATGGCTACACCTTC. It codes for CASSSPAGFYGYTF.

CDR3 sequence: CASSEQDTYEQYF. The CDR3 DNA follows: TGTGCCAGTAGTGAGCAGGATACCTACGAGCAGTACTTC. This chain uses TRBV19 with TRBJ2-7; unclear D gene. The CDR3 extends over 13 amino acids. V shed 5 bases and J shed 2 bases, with 10 bases lying between them. Germline loops: CDR1 LNHDA, CDR2 SQIVND (reference sequence).

The rearrangement joins TRBV28 to TRBJ1-6; tentatively, D is TRBD1 (5 bases). This CDR3 region has 14 residues. Germline-derived CDR1 and CDR2 are MDHEN and SYDVKM. The V gene lost 6 bases and the J gene lost 3 bases, with 9 bases spanning the gap. The CDR3 DNA sequence: TGTGCCAGCAGACTTGACAGCTATAATTCACCCCTCCACTTT. It codes for CASRLDSYNSPLHF. The whole variable domain, filled in from reference TRBV28 and TRBJ1-6, reads DVKVTQSSRYLVKRTGEKVFLECVQDMDHENMFWYRQDPGLGLRLIYFSYDVKMKEKGDIPEGYSVSREKKERFSLILESASTNQTSMYLCASRLDSYNSPLHFGNGTRLTVT.

The chain has TRBV7-2 and TRBJ1-5; D is uncertain. V lost 1 base, J lost 4 bases, and 11 bases lay in between. Germline V gene sequence: CDR1 SGHTA, CDR2 FQGNSA. This CDR3 has 15 amino acids. The CDR3 DNA is TGTGCCAGCAGCTTAGGTTCCGGAGTAAATCAGCCCCAGCATTTT. Amino acid sequence: CASSLGSGVNQPQHF.

The rearrangement uses TRBV27 and TRBJ2-5, with D possibly being TRBD1 (8 bases). Germline loops: CDR1 MNHEY, CDR2 SMNVEV (reference sequence). The CDR3 extends over 15 amino acids. V shed 5 bases and J shed 5 bases, with 18 bases lying between them. The CDR3 DNA is TGTGCCAGCAGTAAGGACAGGGTCGGGAGGGAGACCCAGTACTTC. Its translation: CASSKDRVGRETQYF.

The rearrangement joins TRBV5-1 to TRBJ2-7; 11 positions agree with TRBD2. V shed 5 bases, J shed 3 bases, and the junction held 4 bases outside the gene matches. This CDR3 is 14 amino acids long. The germline CDR1 and CDR2 sequences are SGHRS and YFSETQ. The CDR3 region is CASRLTSGSYEQYF. The CDR3 coding sequence is TGCGCCAGCAGGCTCACTAGCGGGAGCTACGAGCAGTACTTC.

The rearrangement joins TRBV23-1 to TRBJ1-2; D is possibly TRBD1 (6 bases). Being an ORF, TRBV23-1 has a function that is uncertain. This CDR3 region has 15 residues. V shed 4 bases and J shed 5 bases, with 17 bases lying between them. CDR3 sequence reads: CASSPQERQGYGYTF. CDR3 DNA sequence: TGCGCCAGCAGTCCCCAAGAGCGGCAGGGGTATGGCTACACCTTC.

This clone has a handful of counts. The rearrangement joins TRBV5-6 to TRBJ1-1; no definite D call. This CDR3 comprises 15 residues. V was trimmed by 4 bases and J by 5 bases, leaving 18 bases between them. Germline loops: CDR1 SGHDT, CDR2 YYEEEE. The CDR3: CASSPGDPSTTEAFF. The DNA of the CDR3 is TGTGCCAGCAGCCCCGGGGATCCCTCCACGACTGAAGCTTTCTTT.

This chain links TRBV18 with TRBJ1-4, with D tentatively TRBD1 (5 bases). Per the germline V gene, CDR1 is KGHSH and CDR2 is LQKENI. The CDR3 covers 18 residues. Trimming removed 3 bases at V and 7 bases at J, with 24 bases between. The CDR3 coding sequence is TGTGCCAGCTCACCTCGACGGACACAGGTTACACCGCCTGAAAAACTGTTTTTT. It translates to CASSPRRTQVTPPEKLFF.

This sequence joins TRBV19 and TRBJ2-7, with D possibly matching TRBD1 (7 bases). Germline V lookup: CDR1 LNHDA, CDR2 SQIVND (reference sequence). The CDR3 contains 13 residues. The V gene lost 5 bases and the J gene lost 4 bases, with 12 bases spanning the gap. The chain's CDR3 is CASSPGGGYEQYF. CDR3 nucleotide sequence: TGTGCCAGTAGTCCAGGGGGAGGTTACGAGCAGTACTTC.

The chain joins TRBV11-2 to TRBJ2-6; TRBD1 matches at 7 bases. This CDR3 is 18 amino acids long. CDR1 is SGHAT and CDR2 is FQNNGV in the germline V gene. Trimming at V came to 5 bases and at J to 2 bases, leaving 12 bases not matched to a gene. The CDR3 DNA follows: TGTGCCAGCAGCCCGAAGAGCGAGGGGGCCCCTGGGGCCAACGTCCTGACTTTC. Protein product: CASSPKSEGAPGANVLTF.

The chain is built from TRBV2 and TRBJ2-7, with 11 positions matching TRBD2. The CDR3 consists of 13 residues. Germline CDR1 and CDR2: SNHLY and FYNNEI. J gave up 6 bases and V 6 bases, and 4 bases lay outside the gene matches. CDR3: CASRTGLAGEQYF. CDR3 nucleotides: TGTGCCAGCAGAACCGGACTAGCGGGCGAGCAGTACTTC.

This chain joins TRBV6-1 and TRBJ1-5; possible D gene TRBD1, 5 bases. Germline assignment: CDR1 MNHNS and CDR2 SASEGT. V lost 6 bases to trimming and J lost 0 bases, with 9 bases between them. The CDR3 runs to 14 residues. This CDR3 is CASRGPYSNQPQHF. Written as DNA, the CDR3 is TGTGCCAGCAGGGGGCCTTATAGCAATCAGCCCCAGCATTTT.

Regarding this clone: Different DNA sequences within this sample yield the same CDR3. The gene calls are TRBV6-1 and TRBJ2-1; 7 bases match TRBD2. Germline-derived CDR1 and CDR2 are MNHNS and SASEGT. Unmatched junction bases numbered 4, after V lost 1 base and J lost 4 bases. This CDR3 contains 15 residues. The CDR3 is CASSEGPGGYNEQFF. As DNA, the CDR3 is TGTGCCAGCAGTGAAGGACCCGGGGGGTACAATGAGCAGTTCTTC.

The V gene is TRBV4-1, the J gene TRBJ2-3, with 7 bases that match TRBD1. This CDR3 spans 15 amino acids. Losses at the gene ends were 4 bases for V and 1 base for J; bases not matched to a gene: 5. Germline CDR1 is MGHRA and CDR2 is YSYEKL. CDR3 nucleotide sequence: TGCGCCAGCAGCCCCCGACAGGGTCGCACAGATACGCAGTATTTT. Translated: CASSPRQGRTDTQYF.

CDR3: CASLPSGSSYNEQFF. In DNA form, the CDR3 reads TGTGCCAGTTTACCTAGCGGGAGCTCCTACAATGAGCAGTTCTTC. The chain recombines TRBV14 with TRBJ2-1; 10 positions agree with TRBD2. Germline V lookup: CDR1 SGHDN, CDR2 FVKESK. The CDR3 totals 15 residues. The ends lost 9 bases at V and 0 bases at J; junction bases unmatched: 5.

The V and J genes are TRBV5-8 and TRBJ2-1; 8 bases align to TRBD2. CDR3 size: 13 residues. Germline lookup yields CDR1 SGHTS and CDR2 YDEGEE. The junction had 6 bases not matched to a gene; V was cut back by 4 bases and J by 9 bases. CDR3 nucleotides: TGTGCCAGCAGCGCAGCGGGAGTTATTGAGCAGTTCTTC. Encoded protein: CASSAAGVIEQFF.

The chain carries TRBV11-2 and TRBJ2-7, with 9 bases identical to TRBD2. Germline lookup yields CDR1 SGHAT and CDR2 FQNNGV. Trimming cost V 1 base and J 0 bases; bases outside gene matches: 1. The length of the CDR3 is 15 residues. This CDR3 reads CASSLGTSASYEQYF. The DNA of the CDR3 is TGTGCCAGCAGCTTAGGGACTAGCGCCTCCTACGAGCAGTACTTC.

This chain uses TRBV7-9 with TRBJ2-1, with a possible D match to TRBD2 (6 bases). Per germline, CDR1 SEHNR and CDR2 FQNEAQ (reference sequence). V was trimmed by 5 bases and J by 8 bases, leaving 19 bases between them. This CDR3 region has 15 residues. The DNA of the CDR3 is TGTGCCAGCAGCCCCGCGGCGGGATGGACGGATGAGCAGTTCTTC. This sequence encodes CASSPAAGWTDEQFF.

The rearrangement links TRBV11-2 to TRBJ2-7, with no clear D. V was trimmed by 2 bases and J by 2 bases, leaving 7 bases between them. Looked up from germline, CDR1 is SGHAT and CDR2 is FQNNGV. The CDR3 length is 13 residues. CDR3 residues: CASSLTLTYEQYF. The CDR3 bases are TGTGCCAGCAGCTTAACATTAACCTACGAGCAGTACTTC.

V gene TRBV18 combines with J gene TRBJ1-1, with TRBD1 matching 8 bases. The CDR3 runs to 17 residues. Unmatched junction bases numbered 13, after V lost 3 bases and J lost 4 bases. CDR1 is KGHSH and CDR2 is LQKENI in the germline V gene. The CDR3 sequence is CASSPLIQGGGGTEAFF. CDR3 DNA: TGTGCCAGCTCACCCCTTATACAGGGGGGGGGAGGCACTGAAGCTTTCTTT.

V and J are TRBV28 and TRBJ2-2; 10 bases are a match to TRBD2. The junction had 9 bases not matched to a gene; V was cut back by 6 bases and J by 5 bases. Per germline, CDR1 MDHEN and CDR2 SYDVKM. This CDR3 spans 16 amino acids. The CDR3 nucleotides are TGTGCCAGCAGGCCAGCTCTAGCGGGAGATACCGGGGAGCTGTTTTTT. Amino acids: CASRPALAGDTGELFF. The full variable domain, rest sourced from reference TRBV28 and TRBJ2-2, is DVKVTQSSRYLVKRTGEKVFLECVQDMDHENMFWYRQDPGLGLRLIYFSYDVKMKEKGDIPEGYSVSREKKERFSLILESASTNQTSMYLCASRPALAGDTGELFFGEGSRLTVL.

This chain connects TRBV29-1 to TRBJ2-7, with no clear D. The CDR3 covers 13 residues. Between the trimmed V and J ends, which lost 6 bases and 6 bases, there was a span of 18 bases. CDR1 is SQVTM and CDR2 is ANQGSEA in the germline V gene. The CDR3 here is CSVRPSLHSEQYF. CDR3 in DNA: TGCAGCGTGCGGCCGTCGCTTCATAGCGAGCAGTACTTC.

This chain joins TRBV12-2 and TRBJ1-5. TRBV12-2 is recorded as a pseudogene. The CDR3 totals 18 residues. CDR3 nucleotide sequence: TGTGCAAGTCGCTCTAAAGCACTGTCTGAGCGTAGCAATCAGCCCCAGCATTTT. This encodes CASRSKALSERSNQPQHF.